A selection of T cell receptor beta chains follows, all from one sample in a study of T cells after yellow fever vaccination. TCRdb re-derived calls from the 5' RACE reads in MiXCR, one entry per CDR3 protein. The repertoire holds about 140,000 distinct CDR3 sequences, with approximately 6.6% as singletons. Specimen: CD4+ T cells sorted from PBMCs, collected 10 days after the yellow fever booster vaccination. The receptors were gathered from a man aged 30-40 years who received the YFV17D yellow fever vaccine. CDR3s include the opening cysteine and the closing phenylalanine or tryptophan. The order of the fields is clone size, J gene, V gene, D gene, CDR3 DNA, CDR3 protein. D genes are given only for firm matches. Only some rows state a clone size, as once, few, many or a class for expanded clones.

many | TRBJ2-1 | TRBV7-9 | . | TGTGCCAGCAGCTTAGGGTACTACAATGAGCAGTTCTTC | CASSLGYYNEQFF
few | TRBJ2-3 | TRBV4-3 | . | TGCGCCAGCAGCCAAGACGGTGGGTTGGGGGTTACAGATACGCAGTATTTT | CASSQDGGLGVTDTQYF
many | TRBJ1-4 | TRBV7-6 | TRBD1 | TGTGCCAGCAGCTTGGGGACAGGGCCAAAACTGTTTTTT | CASSLGTGPKLFF
many | TRBJ2-7 | TRBV5-1 | . | TGCGCCAGCAGCTTGGCCGGGGGCGCCTCTAACGAGCAGTACTTC | CASSLAGGASNEQYF
many | TRBJ2-3 | TRBV19 | . | TGTGCCAGTAGGAACTCAGGGGTAGATACGCAGTATTTT | CASRNSGVDTQYF
many | TRBJ2-5 | TRBV5-1 | . | TGCGCCAGCAGCTTTGCGTATCAAGAGACCCAGTACTTC | CASSFAYQETQYF
many | TRBJ2-7 | TRBV5-1 | TRBD1 | TGCGCCAGCAGCGGGATCCGGGACAGGGTCTACGAGCAGTACTTC | CASSGIRDRVYEQYF
many | TRBJ2-3 | TRBV4-3 | TRBD2 | TGCGCCAGCAGCCAAATAGCGGGGAGCACAGATACGCAGTATTTT | CASSQIAGSTDTQYF
many | TRBJ2-3 | TRBV5-1 | . | TGCGCCAGCAGCTTCTCGGGGCGGGTCACAGATACGCAGTATTTT | CASSFSGRVTDTQYF
many | TRBJ1-1 | TRBV20-1 | . | TGCAGTGCTTGGGGGGTGAACACTGAAGCTTTCTTT | CSAWGVNTEAFF
many | TRBJ2-7 | TRBV7-2 | . | TGTGCCAGCAGCTTAGAAGCGTTAGTGGTAGACGAGCAGTACTTC | CASSLEALVVDEQYF
. | TRBJ1-1 | TRBV9 | . | TGTGCCAGCAGCCTAGGGGAGAAGACTGAAGCTTTCTTT | CASSLGEKTEAFF
many | TRBJ2-7 | TRBV6-1 | . | TGTGCCAGCAGTAGGGGTCGGCCGGGTCTTTTCGCCTACGAGCAGTACTTC | CASSRGRPGLFAYEQYF
many | TRBJ2-7 | TRBV29-1 | TRBD2 | TGCAGCTATAGCGGGCTTAGCTCCTACGAGCAGTACTTC | CSYSGLSSYEQYF
. | TRBJ1-1 | TRBV29-1 | . | TGCAGCGTTGAAGATTCAAGACGAGCTTTCTTT | CSVEDSRRAFF
many | TRBJ2-1 | TRBV11-2 | . | TGTGCCAGCAGCTTCCAAATCTATAAACGAGGGCCCTACAATGAGCAGTTCTTC | CASSFQIYKRGPYNEQFF
few | TRBJ2-7 | TRBV7-2 | TRBD1 | TGTGCCAGCAGCTTAGTTGGGACAGGGGTGACCTACGAGCAGTACTTC | CASSLVGTGVTYEQYF
. | TRBJ1-2 | TRBV19 | . | TGTGCCAGTAGTATAGTCGGGACAAACTATGGCTACACCTTC | CASSIVGTNYGYTF
many | TRBJ2-1 | TRBV6-5 | . | TGTGCCAGCAGTTACTCCGAAGCCCACTACAATGAGCAGTTCTTC | CASSYSEAHYNEQFF
. | TRBJ2-1 | TRBV20-1 | . | TGCAGTGCTAGAGTGGGGGGCAGGAATGAGCAGTTCTTC | CSARVGGRNEQFF
many | TRBJ2-5 | TRBV29-1 | . | TGCAGCGTTGAAGTGACGGGAAAAGAGACCCAGTACTTC | CSVEVTGKETQYF
many | TRBJ2-7 | TRBV12-3/TRBV12-4 | . | TGTGCCAGCAGTCCGCCAGACGGCCTATGGGAGCAGTACTTC | CASSPPDGLWEQYF
many | TRBJ2-3 | TRBV10-3 | . | TGTGCCATCAGTCTAGACCCAAGGGAAGATACGCAGTATTTT | CAISLDPREDTQYF
many | TRBJ2-3 | TRBV29-1 | . | TGCAGCGTTGAGTCCCAGGCAGATACGCAGTATTTT | CSVESQADTQYF